The 26 T cell receptor beta chains below come from one sample, sequenced in a study of OX40 agonist ivuxolimab in advanced cancers. This table comes from immunoSEQ multiplex PCR, and its TCRdb copy is limited to in-frame clones, with some not included. The repertoire includes about 78,000 clones, approximately 81% of them detected once, and less than 2.5% sits in the top ten. This sample comprised CD4+ or CD8+ T cells sorted from blood, obtained in a trial of the OX40 agonist ivuxolimab. The receptor set was obtained from an adult with an advanced solid tumor such as melanoma, head and neck, liver or kidney cancer.

The chain is built from TRBV18 and TRBJ2-1; TRBD2 matches 9 bases. There are 14 residues in the CDR3. Looked up from germline, CDR1 is KGHSH and CDR2 is LQKENI. Trimming cost V 6 bases and J 8 bases; bases outside gene matches: 8. Written as DNA, the CDR3 is TGTGCCAGCTCGCCGGGACTAGCATTCGATGAGCAGTTCTTC. Translated, it gives CASSPGLAFDEQFF. The variable domain in full, with the rest retrieved from reference TRBV18 and TRBJ2-1, is NAGVMQNPRHLVRRRGQEARLRCSPMKGHSHVYWYRQLPEEGLKFMVYLQKENIIDESGMPKERFSAEFPKEGPSILRIQQVVRGDSAAYFCASSPGLAFDEQFFGPGTRLTVL.

In this sample, this clone is medium-sized. The chain couples TRBV28 to TRBJ2-7, with D hard to call. Germline lookup yields CDR1 MDHEN and CDR2 SYDVKM. The CDR3 totals 10 residues. The CDR3 region has the DNA TGTGCCAGCAGCTTTGAGCCCCCGTATGTC. It codes for CASSFEPPYV.

This chain joins TRBV4-1 and TRBJ1-2; possibly TRBD1 for D (6 bases). The CDR3 runs to 14 residues. Germline CDR1 is MGHRA and CDR2 is YSYEKL. V lost 4 bases to trimming and J lost 5 bases, with 14 bases between them. The CDR3 spells CASSPTGTWYGYTF. In DNA form, the CDR3 reads TGCGCCAGCAGCCCTACGGGGACATGGTATGGCTACACCTTC.

The chain links TRBV7-2 to TRBJ1-1, with a possible D match to TRBD1 (6 bases). The CDR3 contains 15 residues. The germline V gene encodes CDR1 SGHTA and CDR2 FQGNSA. V lost 5 bases to trimming and J lost 3 bases, with 16 bases between them. In DNA form, the CDR3 reads TGTGCCAGCAGCCCTGGCGGGGGCAGGTACACTGAAGCTTTCTTT. It encodes CASSPGGGRYTEAFF.

The V gene is TRBV7-2, the J gene TRBJ1-5; no definite D call. The V end lost 4 bases, the J end lost 5 bases, and 6 bases lay between the germline ends. This CDR3 has 12 residues. The germline gives CDR1 SGHTA, CDR2 FQGNSA. The CDR3 DNA reads as TGTGCCAGCAGCTCCCCATATCAGCCCCAGCATTTT. It encodes CASSSPYQPQHF.

This clone was seen only once. The chain couples TRBV30 to TRBJ2-5; tentatively, D is TRBD2 (6 bases). Germline values: CDR1 GTSNPN, CDR2 SVGIG (reference sequence). V lost 5 bases and J lost 4, with 8 bases in between. This CDR3 has 11 residues. The CDR3 DNA reads as TGTGCCTGGGGAGCGGGAGAGACCCAGTACTTC. This codes for CAWGAGETQYF. Looking up the rest from reference TRBV30 and TRBJ2-5 gives the full variable domain: SQTIHQWPATLVQPVGSPLSLECTVEGTSNPNLYWYRQAAGRGLQLLFYSVGIGQISSEVPQNLSASRPQDRQFILSSKKLLLSDSGFYLCAWGAGETQYFGPGTRLLVL.

V usage is TRBV4-2 and J usage is TRBJ2-4; tentatively, D is TRBD2 (6 bases). Trimming shortened V by 1 base and J by 11 bases, and 18 bases separated the two germline ends. The CDR3 totals 15 residues. The germline V gene has CDR1 LGHNA and CDR2 YNFKEQ. CDR3 region: CASSQGVPGEAVQYF. CDR3 DNA: TGTGCCAGCAGCCAAGGGGTACCGGGGGAGGCGGTTCAGTACTTC.

The rearrangement uses TRBV28 and TRBJ2-5; D tentatively fits TRBD1 or TRBD2 (6 bases each). CDR1 and CDR2 (germline): MDHEN, SYDVKM. The CDR3 is 13 amino acids. V lost 7 bases to trimming and J lost 3 bases, with 12 bases between them. The CDR3 sequence is CASITGGKETQYF. The CDR3 bases are TGTGCCAGCATCACCGGGGGCAAAGAGACCCAGTACTTC.

The V gene is TRBV19, the J gene TRBJ2-6; D is ambiguous. The V gene's germline CDR1 is LNHDA and CDR2 SQIVND (reference sequence). This CDR3 comprises 14 residues. V lost 5 bases, J lost 1 base, and 6 bases lay in between. DNA of the CDR3: TGTGCCAGTAGTCTAGGGTCTGGGGCCAACGTCCTGACTTTC. Its translation is CASSLGSGANVLTF. Using reference TRBV19 and TRBJ2-6 for the parts outside the CDR3, the full variable domain is DGGITQSPKYLFRKEGQNVTLSCEQNLNHDAMYWYRQDPGQGLRLIYYSQIVNDFQKGDIAEGYSVSREKKESFPLTVTSAQKNPTAFYLCASSLGSGANVLTFGAGSRLTVL.

In its sample, this clone was seen a few times. The chain uses TRBV7-9 and TRBJ1-5; the match to TRBD1 covers 7 bases. Losses at the gene ends were 5 bases for V and 5 bases for J; bases not matched to a gene: 3. This CDR3 is built from 13 residues. Germline loops: CDR1 SEHNR, CDR2 FQNEAQ (reference sequence). The CDR3 spells CASSEGQYQPQHF. CDR3 in DNA: TGTGCCAGCAGCGAGGGACAGTATCAGCCCCAGCATTTT.

The V gene is TRBV28, the J gene TRBJ2-2; 11 nucleotides align to TRBD1. The germline CDR1 and CDR2 sequences are MDHEN and SYDVKM. V lost 5 bases to trimming and J lost 4 bases; unmatched junction nucleotides: 9. This CDR3 comprises 17 residues. This CDR3 reads CASSLLAGTGGTGELFF. In DNA form, the CDR3 reads TGTGCCAGCAGTCTCCTAGCCGGGACAGGGGGCACCGGGGAGCTGTTTTTT.

The chain carries TRBV7-9 and TRBJ2-2, with D possibly being TRBD2 (6 bases). Germline V gives CDR1 SEHNR, CDR2 FQNEAQ (reference sequence). This CDR3 region has 14 residues. Trimming took off 3 bases at V and 5 bases at J, with 10 bases between the two ends. CDR3 in DNA: TGTGCCAGCAGCTTCGGGAGAACGACCGGGGAGCTGTTTTTT. This encodes CASSFGRTTGELFF. The full variable domain, in which reference TRBV7-9 and TRBJ2-2 provide the parts outside the CDR3, is DTGVSQNPRHKITKRGQNVTFRCDPISEHNRLYWYRQTLGQGPEFLTYFQNEAQLEKSRLLSDRFSAERPKGSFSTLEIQRTEQGDSAMYLCASSFGRTTGELFFGEGSRLTVL.

The V gene is TRBV2, the J gene TRBJ2-1; D might be TRBD2 (6 bases). The germline gives CDR1 SNHLY, CDR2 FYNNEI. V was trimmed by 7 bases and J by 8 bases, leaving 18 bases between them. The CDR3 loop spans 14 amino acids. The CDR3 spells CASNRGLRQYEQFF. The CDR3 nucleotides read TGTGCCAGCAACCGGGGACTTCGCCAGTATGAGCAGTTCTTC.

J is TRBJ1-1 and V is TRBV7-2; a possible D gene is TRBD1 (5 bases). V was trimmed by 2 bases and J by 5 bases, leaving 12 bases between them. There are 14 residues in the CDR3. The germline V gene has CDR1 SGHTA and CDR2 FQGNSA. As DNA, the CDR3 is TGTGCCAGCAGCTTATCGGGGGGACGTACTGAAGCTTTCTTT. It encodes CASSLSGGRTEAFF. Full variable domain (rest looked up from reference TRBV7-2 and TRBJ1-1): GAGVSQSPSNKVTEKGKDVELRCDPISGHTALYWYRQSLGQGLEFLIYFQGNSAPDKSGLPSDRFSAERTGGSVSTLTIQRTQQEDSAVYLCASSLSGGRTEAFFGQGTRLTVV.

This rearrangement joins TRBV19 to TRBJ2-1; 7 nucleotides agree with TRBD2. Germline-derived CDR1 and CDR2 are LNHDA and SQIVND (reference sequence). CDR3 length: 17 residues. Trimming cost V 4 bases and J 4 bases; bases outside gene matches: 13. The CDR3 DNA is TGTGCCAGTAGTAGCATACCCCGAGCGGGAAGGTACAATGAGCAGTTCTTC. Amino acids: CASSSIPRAGRYNEQFF.

This clone was counted once. The chain uses TRBV6-6 and TRBJ1-2; D may be TRBD1 (6 bases). Trimming pared 2 bases from V and 4 bases from J, leaving 11 bases between. Germline V lookup: CDR1 MNHNY, CDR2 SVGAGI (reference sequence). CDR3 size: 14 residues. Here the CDR3 DNA reads TGTGCCAGCAGTTACGCCGGGACAAGCTATGGCTACACCTTC. Translated, it gives CASSYAGTSYGYTF.

The chain joins TRBV2 to TRBJ2-1; D is possibly TRBD1 (5 bases). This CDR3 has 12 residues. Per the germline V gene, CDR1 is SNHLY and CDR2 is FYNNEI. The V end lost 7 bases, the J end lost 8 bases, and 12 bases lay between the germline ends. This chain's CDR3 is CASTLQVHEQFF. The CDR3 coding sequence is TGTGCCAGCACTTTACAGGTCCATGAGCAGTTCTTC.

The V gene is TRBV6-5, the J gene TRBJ2-7; 11 nucleotides align to TRBD2. V lost 7 bases to trimming and J lost 2 bases; unmatched junction nucleotides: 4. The germline CDR1 and CDR2 sequences are MNHEY and SVGAGI. The CDR3 totals 14 residues. The CDR3 spells CASTGSGRAYEQYF. CDR3 bases: TGTGCCAGCACCGGTAGCGGGAGGGCCTACGAGCAGTACTTC.

J is TRBJ1-5 and V is TRBV7-2; D is perhaps TRBD1 (6 bases). Between the trimmed V and J ends, which lost 3 bases and 0 bases, there was a span of 9 bases. CDR1 and CDR2 from the germline V gene are SGHTA and FQGNSA. CDR3 size: 15 residues. The CDR3 nucleotides read TGTGCCAGCAGCTTCAGGGGTTATAGCAATCAGCCCCAGCATTTT. This encodes CASSFRGYSNQPQHF.

The V call is TRBV7-9, the J call TRBJ2-7, with 10 bases fitting TRBD1. Trimming removed 5 bases from V and 5 bases from J; junction bases left unmatched: 9. The germline gives CDR1 SEHNR, CDR2 FQNEAQ (reference sequence). This CDR3 has 15 residues. CDR3 sequence: CASSLTTGGFNEQYF. DNA of the CDR3: TGTGCCAGCAGCCTCACGACAGGGGGCTTCAACGAGCAGTACTTC.

Note on this clone: Other DNA sequences in the same sample also yield this CDR3. This rearrangement joins TRBV28 to TRBJ1-2, with no clear D. The germline gives CDR1 MDHEN, CDR2 SYDVKM. Between the trimmed V and J ends, which lost 3 bases and 4 bases, there was a span of 3 bases. The CDR3 extends over 11 amino acids. CDR3 sequence (DNA): TGTGCCAGCAGTTTTCGCTATGGCTACACCTTC. Translation gives CASSFRYGYTF.

This clone was seen a few times. CDR3 DNA sequence: TGTGCCAGCAGCTTCCTGTCGGAAGCTTTCTTT. Protein product: CASSFLSEAFF. The chain combines TRBV7-9 with TRBJ1-1; D is ambiguous. Germline V CDR1 and CDR2: SEHNR, FQNEAQ (reference sequence). This CDR3 comprises 11 residues. V was clipped by 3 bases and J by 8 bases, with 7 bases between them.

CDR3 in DNA: TGTGCCAGCAGTTACTCTGGGTCAGCATCTCAAGAGACCCAGTACTTC. This codes for CASSYSGSASQETQYF. The chain is built from TRBV6-5 and TRBJ2-5, with D unresolved. This CDR3 is 16 amino acids long. Germline CDR1 and CDR2: MNHEY and SVGAGI. Trimming shortened V by 0 bases and J by 2 bases, and 13 bases separated the two germline ends.

The rearrangement uses TRBV5-1 and TRBJ2-1; 7 bases match TRBD1. Trimming removed 2 bases from V and 6 bases from J; junction bases left unmatched: 5. Looked up from germline, CDR1 is SGHRS and CDR2 is YFSETQ. CDR3 length equals 14 residues. The CDR3 bases are TGCGCCAGCAGCTTAATGACAGGGCGCAATGAGCAGTTCTTC. Translating gives CASSLMTGRNEQFF.

This clone came up once. The chain uses TRBV4-2 and TRBJ2-5; tentatively, D is TRBD2 (5 bases). Germline V gene lookup returns CDR1 LGHNA and CDR2 YNFKEQ. The length of the CDR3 is 15 residues. V was cut by 5 bases and J by 2 bases, with 15 bases left in between. The DNA of the CDR3 is TGTGCCAGCAGCGAAACCTGGACTGCTCAAGAGACCCAGTACTTC. Translation gives CASSETWTAQETQYF.

This chain joins TRBV9 and TRBJ1-1; D remains ambiguous. The V end was cut by 0 bases, the J end by 8 bases, with 14 bases between. Germline CDR1 is SGDLS and CDR2 is YYNGEE. The CDR3 is made up of 14 amino acids. The CDR3 loop is CASSVDNVVKEAFF. CDR3 DNA: TGTGCCAGCAGCGTAGATAATGTTGTAAAGGAAGCTTTCTTT. The entire variable domain, with the rest obtained from reference TRBV9 and TRBJ1-1, is as follows: DSGVTQTPKHLITATGQRVTLRCSPRSGDLSVYWYQQSLDQGLQFLIQYYNGEERAKGNILERFSAQQFPDLHSELNLSSLELGDSALYFCASSVDNVVKEAFFGQGTRLTVV.